One sample yielded the 5 T cell receptor beta chains listed below, sequenced in a study of siplizumab effects on memory and regulatory T cells. The data were produced by immunoSEQ multiplex PCR, yet TCRdb's version contains in-frame clones alone and is incomplete. The table includes around 97,000 clones, roughly 94% detected once. Sequences were obtained from non-Treg CD4+ T cells sorted from blood. All receptors derive from a human donor in good health.

The chain carries TRBV29-1 and TRBJ2-7; 7 bases map to TRBD2. Germline V gives CDR1 SQVTM, CDR2 ANQGSEA. The CDR3 extends over 13 amino acids. V lost 7 bases, J lost 5 bases, and 11 bases stayed unmatched. CDR3 region: CSAGGSFKDEQYF. CDR3 bases: TGCAGCGCGGGGGGATCCTTCAAAGACGAGCAGTACTTC.

The rearrangement links TRBV7-9 to TRBJ2-1; perhaps TRBD2 as D (6 bases). V lost 0 bases to trimming and J lost 8 bases, with 14 bases between them. The CDR3 covers 15 residues. The germline gives CDR1 SEHNR, CDR2 FQNEAQ (reference sequence). CDR3 DNA sequence: TGTGCCAGCAGCTTAGCGGACCTGACTAGTTATGAGCAGTTCTTC. Amino acid sequence: CASSLADLTSYEQFF.

This chain links TRBV6-1 with TRBJ2-4, with TRBD1 as a possible D gene (7 bases). This CDR3 has 16 amino acids. The V gene lost 0 bases and the J gene lost 0 bases, with 9 bases spanning the gap. The V gene's germline CDR1 is MNHNS and CDR2 SASEGT. CDR3 residues: CASSEAQGGAKNIQYF. CDR3 bases: TGTGCCAGCAGTGAAGCGCAGGGGGGAGCCAAAAACATTCAGTACTTC.

This clone was counted a few times. The chain carries TRBV10-3 and TRBJ2-7; 9 positions agree with TRBD2. The length of the CDR3 is 14 residues. Per germline, CDR1 ENHRY and CDR2 SYGVKD. V shed 5 bases, J shed 5 bases, and the junction held 7 bases outside the gene matches. The CDR3 here is CAISWTSEGHEQYF. The CDR3 nucleotides are TGTGCCATCAGTTGGACTAGCGAAGGCCACGAGCAGTACTTC.

The chain uses TRBV14 and TRBJ2-7, with TRBD1 matching 11 bases. The CDR3 has 15 amino acids. CDR1 and CDR2 (germline): SGHDN, FVKESK. With 2 bases clipped from V and 6 bases from J, the junction kept 6 bases outside the gene matches. DNA for the CDR3: TGTGCCAGCAGCCAATTGAGGGACAGGGGGAGCGAGCAGTACTTC. This gives the protein CASSQLRDRGSEQYF.